The rows below give T cell receptor beta chains drawn from one sample of a study of T-cell reconstitution after alpha-beta-depleted transplantation in children. TCRdb fed the PCR reads into MiXCR, producing one record per CDR3 protein. The repertoire includes just under 550,000 distinct CDR3 sequences, around 18% of them detected once, and 3% to 3.5% sits in the top ten. The sequences come from PBMCs from the stem cell graft donor, collected from the stem cell graft. The receptors here all came from a human donor who donated a stem cell graft to a child with acute lymphoblastic leukemia. Both conserved end residues are trimmed from each CDR3. Each record gives: V gene, J gene, CDR3 protein.

v_gene: TRBV10-3; j_gene: TRBJ2-4; CDR3aa: AISESIQGIRNIHY
v_gene: TRBV5-4; j_gene: TRBJ2-7; CDR3aa: ASSLYDGPSYEQY
v_gene: TRBV20-1; j_gene: TRBJ2-7; CDR3aa: STSVGTGAYEQY
v_gene: TRBV5-1; j_gene: TRBJ2-7; CDR3aa: ASSLGRGQDEQY
v_gene: TRBV4-1; j_gene: TRBJ2-7; CDR3aa: ASSPSGGWGYEQY
v_gene: TRBV2; j_gene: TRBJ2-1; CDR3aa: ALERQGAPNEQF
v_gene: TRBV20-1; j_gene: TRBJ2-2; CDR3aa: SARLLLNTGELF
v_gene: TRBV7-3; j_gene: TRBJ2-7; CDR3aa: ASSMTGKGEQY
v_gene: TRBV7-9; j_gene: TRBJ2-3; CDR3aa: ASMSSGIPDTQY
v_gene: TRBV7-3; j_gene: TRBJ2-3; CDR3aa: ASSLAPGLDTQY
v_gene: TRBV5-1; j_gene: TRBJ2-1; CDR3aa: ASRYEPPTYNEQF
v_gene: TRBV20-1; j_gene: TRBJ1-1; CDR3aa: SGWRTEAF
v_gene: TRBV3-1; j_gene: TRBJ1-6; CDR3aa: AFSLHVAGGSSNSPLH
v_gene: TRBV5-5; j_gene: TRBJ1-1; CDR3aa: ASSLVREAF
v_gene: TRBV18; j_gene: TRBJ1-1; CDR3aa: ASSPREQRVGPF
v_gene: TRBV15; j_gene: TRBJ2-5; CDR3aa: ATSKQDDLRTQY
v_gene: TRBV5-1; j_gene: TRBJ2-1; CDR3aa: ASSLPPPEQF
v_gene: TRBV11-2; j_gene: TRBJ2-2; CDR3aa: ASSTLGGAHTGELF
v_gene: TRBV7-8; j_gene: TRBJ2-2; CDR3aa: ASSRDRGTGELF
v_gene: TRBV5-1; j_gene: TRBJ2-2; CDR3aa: ASSLLVESKTGELF
v_gene: TRBV11-1; j_gene: TRBJ2-1; CDR3aa: ASSQGQGLYNEQF
v_gene: TRBV12-3/TRBV12-4; j_gene: TRBJ2-5; CDR3aa: ASSLVIGGITETQY
v_gene: TRBV20-1; j_gene: TRBJ1-5; CDR3aa: SAEDRDGNQPQH
v_gene: TRBV12-3/TRBV12-4; j_gene: TRBJ2-7; CDR3aa: ASSAQGSSYEQY
v_gene: TRBV19; j_gene: TRBJ2-1; CDR3aa: ATRLVVSSREQF
v_gene: TRBV29-1; j_gene: TRBJ1-1; CDR3aa: STGLNTEAF
v_gene: TRBV2; j_gene: TRBJ2-5; CDR3aa: ASVSLVSSRTQETQY
v_gene: TRBV5-1; j_gene: TRBJ1-5; CDR3aa: ASSFGPGSNQPQH
v_gene: TRBV6-5; j_gene: TRBJ2-7; CDR3aa: ASSWGEGFAYEQY
v_gene: TRBV6-1; j_gene: TRBJ2-2; CDR3aa: ASRHTGANTGELF
v_gene: TRBV12-3/TRBV12-4; j_gene: TRBJ2-1; CDR3aa: ASRGQYGEQF
v_gene: TRBV15; j_gene: TRBJ1-1; CDR3aa: ATSREGEGTEAF
v_gene: TRBV27; j_gene: TRBJ2-3; CDR3aa: ASSLKSLIGSTDTQY
v_gene: TRBV29-1; j_gene: TRBJ2-7; CDR3aa: SVVGTTVTGFPGAPYEQY
v_gene: TRBV29-1; j_gene: TRBJ2-1; CDR3aa: SVEASGSFYEQF
v_gene: TRBV3-1; j_gene: TRBJ1-4; CDR3aa: ASSQGEKLF
v_gene: TRBV5-1; j_gene: TRBJ2-7; CDR3aa: ASRLAGSYEQY
v_gene: TRBV7-3; j_gene: TRBJ2-1; CDR3aa: ASSFSIVGEQF
v_gene: TRBV3-1; j_gene: TRBJ2-7; CDR3aa: ASSKQDGWSYEQY